The clone carrying this TCR beta chain was seen a single time. This sample was taken from a study of blood T cell repertoires in COVID-19. For the study at large: Material from acute and convalescent COVID-19 was sourced from the United States, Italy and Spain. Sources were T cells, B-cell-depleted T cells, or PBMCs; the material itself was cDNA or gDNA.

Germline CDR1 PRHDT, CDR2 FYEKMQ (reference sequence). The CDR3 covers 13 residues. Trimming took 5 bases from V and 4 from J; bases not matched to a gene: 2. Cohorts were assigned according to the clinical history that participants reported. Some clones are missing from TCRdb's copy, which holds only in-frame ones; the method was immunoSEQ multiplex PCR. The data hold some 230,000 clones, with roughly 79% observed a single time. Sequences were obtained from PBMCs or T cells enriched from blood (not recorded which). The receptor was isolated from a man aged 35 to 55 who had recovered from COVID-19. V and J are TRBV13 and TRBJ1-5; 7 bases map to TRBD1. CDR3 loop: CASSARGNQPQHF. CDR3 nucleotide sequence: TGTGCCAGCAGCGCCAGGGGGAATCAGCCCCAGCATTTT.